The 16 T cell receptor beta chains listed next were all sequenced from one sample in a study of technical replicates of blood from a handful of donors. The repertoire was sequenced with immunoSEQ multiplex PCR; TCRdb's copy has only in-frame clones and lacks some. The sample holds about 72,000 clones; roughly 89% are singletons and the top ten take over 0.35%. Specimen: T cells isolated from PBMCs. These receptors all stem from a human donor in good health.

This chain uses TRBV10-3 with TRBJ2-5; perhaps TRBD2 as D (6 bases). Germline assignment: CDR1 ENHRY and CDR2 SYGVKD. The CDR3 runs to 16 residues. V gave up 8 bases and J gave up 2 bases, with 21 bases separating them. The CDR3 nucleotides read TGTGCCATCTACTTCGGGAGCGCAGGACCTCAAGAGACCCAGTACTTC. It is translated as CAIYFGSAGPQETQYF.

Here the CDR3 DNA reads TGTGCCAGCAGCTTAGACCGGGACAGGGGGCAGGATACTAACTATGGCTACACCTTC. It encodes CASSLDRDRGQDTNYGYTF. This sequence joins TRBV11-3 and TRBJ1-2; TRBD1 matches at 12 bases. The CDR3 extends over 19 amino acids. Germline V gene lookup returns CDR1 SGHNT and CDR2 YENEEA. J was trimmed by 0 bases and V by 0 bases; bases with no gene match: 8.

This chain joins TRBV5-5 and TRBJ2-7, with 7 bases aligning to TRBD1. Trimming took 3 bases from V and 4 from J; bases not matched to a gene: 10. The CDR3 is 15 amino acids. The germline V gene has CDR1 SGHKS and CDR2 YYEKEE (reference sequence). The CDR3 here is CASSSKDRAAYEQYF. The CDR3 nucleotides read TGTGCCAGCAGCTCTAAAGACAGGGCCGCATACGAGCAGTACTTC.

The CDR3 coding sequence is TGCAGTGCTATCCTAAAAGAGACCCAGTACTTC. It codes for CSAILKETQYF. This chain joins TRBV20-1 and TRBJ2-5; D is uncertain. The V gene lost 4 bases and the J gene lost 3 bases, with 6 bases spanning the gap. CDR1 and CDR2 (germline): DFQATT, SNEGSKA (reference sequence). The CDR3 extends over 11 amino acids.

The chain combines TRBV19 with TRBJ2-7; 13 bases are shared with TRBD2. This CDR3 has 19 residues. Trimming removed 3 bases from V and 7 bases from J; junction bases left unmatched: 18. CDR1 and CDR2 from the germline V gene are LNHDA and SQIVND (reference sequence). The CDR3 coding sequence is TGTGCCAGTAGTATGTTTCCCCCCACTAGCGGGAGGGCAGCGGGGGAGCAGTACTTC. Amino acid sequence: CASSMFPPTSGRAAGEQYF.

The V gene is TRBV30, the J gene TRBJ2-7; the D gene is possibly TRBD2 (5 bases). V lost 5 bases and J lost 3, with 14 bases in between. CDR1 is GTSNPN and CDR2 is SVGIG in the germline V gene (reference sequence). This CDR3 contains 13 residues. The CDR3 sequence is CAWWFRENYEQYF. The DNA for the CDR3 is TGTGCCTGGTGGTTCCGGGAAAACTACGAGCAGTACTTC.

The V gene is TRBV14, the J gene TRBJ2-2; unclear D gene. The germline gives CDR1 SGHDN, CDR2 FVKESK. V was clipped by 0 bases and J by 1 base, with 6 bases between them. The CDR3 totals 15 residues. The CDR3 here is CASSQDSRNTGELFF. In nucleotides, the CDR3 is TGTGCCAGCAGCCAAGATTCCAGGAACACCGGGGAGCTGTTTTTT.

CDR3 nucleotides: TGTGCCAGCAGCTTGGCCGCGGACGAGCAGTACTTC. Translation: CASSLAADEQYF. This chain connects TRBV5-6 to TRBJ2-7, with D unclear. V was trimmed by 0 bases and J by 5 bases, leaving 6 bases between them. CDR3 size: 12 residues. The germline CDR1 and CDR2 sequences are SGHDT and YYEEEE.

The chain joins TRBV4-1 to TRBJ2-7; TRBD2 matches 10 bases. The CDR3 contains 15 residues. Germline assignment: CDR1 MGHRA and CDR2 YSYEKL. J gave up 7 bases and V 7 bases, and 13 bases lay outside the gene matches. DNA of the CDR3: TGCGCCAGCAACCCGACGAGAGCGGGAGGGGGAGAGCAGTACTTC. Translation: CASNPTRAGGGEQYF.

The chain uses TRBV7-9 and TRBJ2-1; the match to TRBD2 covers 8 bases. The CDR3 has 16 amino acids. V lost 5 bases, J lost 7 bases, and 13 bases stayed unmatched. Per the germline V gene, CDR1 is SEHNR and CDR2 is FQNEAQ (reference sequence). CDR3: CASSPYTGGPGNEQFF. For the CDR3, the DNA is TGTGCCAGCAGCCCGTACACGGGAGGGCCGGGGAATGAGCAGTTCTTC.

This clone appeared a single time. The rearrangement joins TRBV19 to TRBJ1-2; D is unresolved. V was cut by 3 bases and J by 3 bases, with 11 bases left in between. This CDR3 is built from 14 residues. The germline CDR1 and CDR2 sequences are LNHDA and SQIVND (reference sequence). The CDR3 DNA reads as TGTGCCAGTAGTATGTCAGTTGGTTACTATGGCTACACCTTC. It specifies CASSMSVGYYGYTF. Together with reference TRBV19 and TRBJ1-2, the CDR3 gives the full variable domain: DGGITQSPKYLFRKEGQNVTLSCEQNLNHDAMYWYRQDPGQGLRLIYYSQIVNDFQKGDIAEGYSVSREKKESFPLTVTSAQKNPTAFYLCASSMSVGYYGYTFGSGTRLTVV.

The chain carries TRBV6-6 and TRBJ2-1; TRBD2 matches 10 bases. CDR1 and CDR2 from the germline V gene are MNHNY and SVGAGI (reference sequence). V shed 7 bases, J shed 13 bases, and the junction held 7 bases outside the gene matches. The CDR3 runs 12 residues. This CDR3 is CASTTSGDQQFF. The CDR3 DNA follows: TGTGCCAGCACTACTAGCGGGGATCAACAGTTCTTC.

The gene calls are TRBV19 and TRBJ1-1; the D is unclear. This CDR3 is built from 13 residues. Per germline, CDR1 LNHDA and CDR2 SQIVND (reference sequence). V was trimmed by 5 bases and J by 2 bases, leaving 9 bases between them. The CDR3 DNA reads TGTGCCAGTAGTTCCCAGTCCAACACTGAAGCTTTCTTT. It yields the protein CASSSQSNTEAFF. The full variable domain, in which reference TRBV19 and TRBJ1-1 provide the parts outside the CDR3, is DGGITQSPKYLFRKEGQNVTLSCEQNLNHDAMYWYRQDPGQGLRLIYYSQIVNDFQKGDIAEGYSVSREKKESFPLTVTSAQKNPTAFYLCASSSQSNTEAFFGQGTRLTVV.

The chain couples TRBV29-1 to TRBJ2-7; D might be TRBD2 (5 bases). The germline CDR1 and CDR2 sequences are SQVTM and ANQGSEA. CDR3 size: 14 residues. With 6 bases removed from V and 0 bases from J, the gap between germline ends came to 15 bases. The CDR3, as DNA: TGCAGCGTCGACGATGGCGGGCGCTCCTACGAGCAGTACTTC. It codes for CSVDDGGRSYEQYF.

The V and J genes are TRBV5-1 and TRBJ2-7; a weak D match, TRBD2 (6 bases). V lost 0 bases, J lost 3 bases, and 13 bases lay in between. Germline CDR1 is SGHRS and CDR2 is YFSETQ. The CDR3 loop spans 15 amino acids. This CDR3 is CASSLGDLNSYEQYF. The CDR3, as DNA: TGCGCCAGCAGCTTGGGGGACTTAAACAGCTACGAGCAGTACTTC.

A single count supports this clone. The genes are TRBV6-6 and TRBJ2-5, with D possibly TRBD1 on 6 matching bases. Germline lookup yields CDR1 MNHNY and CDR2 SVGAGI (reference sequence). There are 14 residues in the CDR3. V gave up 1 base and J gave up 4 bases, with 10 bases separating them. CDR3 loop: CASSYLDSSETQYF. CDR3 DNA: TGTGCCAGCAGTTACTTGGACAGCTCAGAGACCCAGTACTTC.